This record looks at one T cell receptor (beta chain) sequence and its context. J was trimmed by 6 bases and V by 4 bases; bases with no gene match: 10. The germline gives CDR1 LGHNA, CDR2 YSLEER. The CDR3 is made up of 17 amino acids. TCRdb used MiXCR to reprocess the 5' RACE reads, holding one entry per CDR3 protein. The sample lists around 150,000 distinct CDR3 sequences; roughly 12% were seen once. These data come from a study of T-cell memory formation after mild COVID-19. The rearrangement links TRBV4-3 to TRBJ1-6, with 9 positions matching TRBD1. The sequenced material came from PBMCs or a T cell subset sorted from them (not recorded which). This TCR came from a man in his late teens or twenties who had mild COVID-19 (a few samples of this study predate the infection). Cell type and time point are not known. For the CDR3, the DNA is TGCGCCAGCAGCCCCGCTCCGTACAGGGGGCCTAATTCACCCCTCCACTTT. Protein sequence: CASSPAPYRGPNSPLHF.